Presented here are 12 T cell receptor beta chains from one specimen sequenced in a study of T cells and copy number aberrations in small-cell lung cancer. The data were produced by immunoSEQ multiplex PCR, yet TCRdb's version contains in-frame clones alone and is incomplete. The sample gives roughly 8,900 clones, over 75% of which show up once; 30% to 40% is in the top ten. The sequencing input was normal tissue next to the tumor. These receptors came from a man between 60 and 75 years old with small cell lung cancer.

The V call is TRBV18, the J call TRBJ2-3; TRBD1 is a possible D gene (6 bases). V was shortened by 8 bases and J by 3 bases, with 15 bases between the two germline ends. The CDR3 sequence is 14 residues long. Per germline, CDR1 KGHSH and CDR2 LQKENI. CDR3 nucleotides: TGTGCCAGCCTAGGACAGTCTATGACAGATACGCAGTATTTT. Amino acids: CASLGQSMTDTQYF.

The V call is TRBV6-5, the J call TRBJ2-5, with 9 bases that match TRBD2. CDR1 and CDR2 from the germline V gene are MNHEY and SVGAGI. The V gene end was trimmed by 3 bases and the J gene end by 11 bases; junction bases not matched to a gene: 13. The CDR3 extends over 15 amino acids. CDR3 nucleotide sequence: TGTGCCAGCAGTTATTCATTAGCGGGAGTTGGGGAGCAGTACTTC. Residues: CASSYSLAGVGEQYF.

This chain links TRBV6-1 with TRBJ1-5, with unresolved D. In germline, CDR1 is MNHNS, CDR2 SASEGT. V was shortened by 6 bases and J by 7 bases, with 7 bases between the two germline ends. This CDR3 has 11 amino acids. The CDR3 loop reads CASSNIQPQHF. The CDR3 coding sequence is TGTGCCAGCAGCAATATACAGCCCCAGCATTTT.

V gene TRBV28 combines with J gene TRBJ2-2; TRBD2 matches 7 bases. V lost 4 bases, J lost 1 base, and 3 bases stayed unmatched. In germline, CDR1 is MDHEN, CDR2 SYDVKM. CDR3 size: 15 residues. The CDR3: CASSSPGGNTGELFF. The DNA of the CDR3 is TGTGCCAGCAGTTCCCCGGGAGGGAACACCGGGGAGCTGTTTTTT.

This clone was detected only a few times. The chain carries TRBV5-1 and TRBJ1-2; 11 nucleotides align to TRBD1. CDR1 and CDR2 (germline): SGHRS, YFSETQ. The J segment lost 3 bases and the V segment lost 7 bases, leaving 2 bases of the junction unmatched. The CDR3 is made up of 13 amino acids. The CDR3 DNA reads TGCGCCAGCGGGACAGGGGGGGACTATGGCTACACCTTC. Amino acids: CASGTGGDYGYTF.

The chain has TRBV5-8 and TRBJ1-4; possible D gene TRBD1, 5 bases. There are 15 residues in the CDR3. CDR1 and CDR2 (germline): SGHTS, YDEGEE. With 1 base removed from V and 7 bases from J, the gap between germline ends came to 14 bases. The CDR3 coding sequence is TGTGCCAGCAGCTTGTCTGGGGGTGTTGGTGAAAAACTGTTTTTT. This codes for CASSLSGGVGEKLFF.

V gene TRBV30 combines with J gene TRBJ1-5, with D hard to call. Looked up from germline, CDR1 is GTSNPN and CDR2 is SVGIG (reference sequence). With 1 base removed from V and 2 bases from J, the gap between germline ends came to 12 bases. CDR3 length: 15 amino acids. The CDR3 bases are TGTGCCTGGAGTGGACCCCTTACGGGCAATCAGCCCCAGCATTTT. This encodes CAWSGPLTGNQPQHF. Full variable domain (missing parts from reference TRBV30 and TRBJ1-5): SQTIHQWPATLVQPVGSPLSLECTVEGTSNPNLYWYRQAAGRGLQLLFYSVGIGQISSEVPQNLSASRPQDRQFILSSKKLLLSDSGFYLCAWSGPLTGNQPQHFGDGTRLSIL.

The rearrangement joins TRBV11-2 to TRBJ1-1; D gene uncertain. The V end lost 2 bases, the J end lost 5 bases, and 9 bases lay between the germline ends. The V gene's germline CDR1 is SGHAT and CDR2 FQNNGV. CDR3 length: 13 residues. The CDR3 region has the DNA TGTGCCAGCAGCTTAATTCGACCGACTGAAGCTTTCTTT. Encoded protein: CASSLIRPTEAFF.

The rearrangement joins TRBV6-5 to TRBJ2-7; TRBD2 aligns across 8 bases. Trimming removed 5 bases from V and 3 bases from J; junction bases left unmatched: 9. The CDR3 runs 15 residues. The germline gives CDR1 MNHEY, CDR2 SVGAGI. For the CDR3, the DNA is TGTGCCAGCAGTCCTAGGACTAGCTCGGGCTACGAGCAGTACTTC. Amino acids: CASSPRTSSGYEQYF.

The chain recombines TRBV30 with TRBJ1-1; the D is unclear. Per germline, CDR1 GTSNPN and CDR2 SVGIG (reference sequence). V lost 7 bases to trimming and J lost 4 bases, with 13 bases between them. The length of the CDR3 is 12 residues. CDR3 nucleotide sequence: TGTGCCTCCTCCTTGGGAATCACTGAAGCTTTCTTT. This translates into CASSLGITEAFF.

The chain combines TRBV5-1 with TRBJ2-3; 9 bases are a match to TRBD2. The CDR3 covers 16 residues. After removal of 0 bases from V and 2 bases from J, the junction contained 4 bases not matched to a gene. From germline, CDR1 is SGHRS and CDR2 YFSETQ. The CDR3 loop reads CASSLGASGNTDTQYF. Here the CDR3 DNA reads TGCGCCAGCAGCTTGGGAGCTAGCGGGAACACAGATACGCAGTATTTT.

This chain uses TRBV6-5 with TRBJ1-2, with D perhaps TRBD1 (5 bases). CDR1 MNHEY and CDR2 SVGAGI come from the germline V gene. V lost 8 bases, J lost 8 bases, and 18 bases lay in between. CDR3 length: 13 residues. CDR3 protein: CASCRDGTMGYTF. In nucleotides, the CDR3 is TGTGCCAGCTGCAGGGACGGAACTATGGGCTACACCTTC.